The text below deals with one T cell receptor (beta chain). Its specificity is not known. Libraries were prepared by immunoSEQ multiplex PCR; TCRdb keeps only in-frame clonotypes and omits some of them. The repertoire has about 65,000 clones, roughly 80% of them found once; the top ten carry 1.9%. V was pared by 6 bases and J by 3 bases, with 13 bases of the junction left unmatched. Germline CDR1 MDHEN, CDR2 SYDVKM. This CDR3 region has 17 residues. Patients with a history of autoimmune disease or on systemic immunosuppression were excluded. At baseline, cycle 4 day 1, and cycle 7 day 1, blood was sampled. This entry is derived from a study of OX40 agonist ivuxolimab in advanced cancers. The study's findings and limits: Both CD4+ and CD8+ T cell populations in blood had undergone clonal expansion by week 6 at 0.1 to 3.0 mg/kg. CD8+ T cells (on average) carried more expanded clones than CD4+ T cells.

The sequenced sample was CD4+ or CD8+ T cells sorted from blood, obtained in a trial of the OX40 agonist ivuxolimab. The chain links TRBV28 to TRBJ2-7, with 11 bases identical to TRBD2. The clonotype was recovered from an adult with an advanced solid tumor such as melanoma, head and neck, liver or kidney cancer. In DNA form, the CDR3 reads TGTGCCAGCAGCCTGGTGGTAGCGGGAGGGGGGGACTACGAGCAGTACTTC. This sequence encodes CASSLVVAGGGDYEQYF.